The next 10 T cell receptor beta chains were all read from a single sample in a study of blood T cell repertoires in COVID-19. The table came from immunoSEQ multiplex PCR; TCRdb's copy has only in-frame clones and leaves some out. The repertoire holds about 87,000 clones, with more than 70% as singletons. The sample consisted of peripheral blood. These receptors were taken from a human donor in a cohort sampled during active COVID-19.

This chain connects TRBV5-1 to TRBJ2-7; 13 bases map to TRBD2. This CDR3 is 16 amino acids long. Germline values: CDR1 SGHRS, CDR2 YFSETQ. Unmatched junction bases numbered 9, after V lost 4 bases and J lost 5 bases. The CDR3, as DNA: TGCGCCAGCAGCCTCAGCCGGACTAGCGGGAGTGACGAGCAGTACTTC. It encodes CASSLSRTSGSDEQYF.

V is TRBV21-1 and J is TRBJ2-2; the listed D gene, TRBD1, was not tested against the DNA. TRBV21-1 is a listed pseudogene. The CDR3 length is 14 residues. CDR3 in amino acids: CASSQRQNTGELFF. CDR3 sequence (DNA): TGTGCCAGCAGCCAAAGACAGAACACCGGGGAGCTGTTTTTT.

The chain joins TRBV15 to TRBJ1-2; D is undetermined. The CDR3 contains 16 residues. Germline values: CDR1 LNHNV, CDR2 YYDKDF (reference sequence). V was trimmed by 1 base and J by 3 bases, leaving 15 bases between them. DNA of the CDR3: TGTGCCACCAGCAGAGTGACAAAACTGAACGACTATGGCTACACCTTC. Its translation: CATSRVTKLNDYGYTF. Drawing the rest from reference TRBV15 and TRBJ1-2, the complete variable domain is DAMVIQNPRYQVTQFGKPVTLSCSQTLNHNVMYWYQQKSSQAPKLLFHYYDKDFNNEADTPDNFQSRRPNTSFCFLDIRSPGLGDTAMYLCATSRVTKLNDYGYTFGSGTRLTVV.

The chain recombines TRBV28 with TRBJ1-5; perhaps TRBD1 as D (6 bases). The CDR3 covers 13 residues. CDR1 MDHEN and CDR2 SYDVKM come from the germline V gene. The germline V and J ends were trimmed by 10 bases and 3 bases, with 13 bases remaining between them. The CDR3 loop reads CATTTGDNQPQHF. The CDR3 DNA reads TGTGCCACAACGACAGGAGACAATCAGCCCCAGCATTTT.

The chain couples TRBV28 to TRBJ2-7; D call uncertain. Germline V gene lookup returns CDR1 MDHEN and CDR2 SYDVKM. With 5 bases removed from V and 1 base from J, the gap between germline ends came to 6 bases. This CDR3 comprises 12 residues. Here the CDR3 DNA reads TGTGCCAGCAGTCCCATGTCCTACGAGCAGTACTTC. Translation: CASSPMSYEQYF. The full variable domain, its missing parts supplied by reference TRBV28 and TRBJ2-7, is DVKVTQSSRYLVKRTGEKVFLECVQDMDHENMFWYRQDPGLGLRLIYFSYDVKMKEKGDIPEGYSVSREKKERFSLILESASTNQTSMYLCASSPMSYEQYFGPGTRLTVT.

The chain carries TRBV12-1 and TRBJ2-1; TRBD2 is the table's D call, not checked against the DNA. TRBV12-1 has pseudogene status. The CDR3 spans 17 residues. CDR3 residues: CASSNTGLAGDYNEQFF. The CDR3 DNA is TGTGCCAGCTCCAATACGGGACTAGCGGGAGACTACAATGAGCAGTTCTTC.

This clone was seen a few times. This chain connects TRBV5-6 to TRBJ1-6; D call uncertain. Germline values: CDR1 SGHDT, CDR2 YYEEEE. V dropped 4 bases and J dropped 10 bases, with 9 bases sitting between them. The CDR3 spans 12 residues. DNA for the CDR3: TGTGCCAGCAGCCTCACGCGGTCACCCCTCCACTTT. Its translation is CASSLTRSPLHF.

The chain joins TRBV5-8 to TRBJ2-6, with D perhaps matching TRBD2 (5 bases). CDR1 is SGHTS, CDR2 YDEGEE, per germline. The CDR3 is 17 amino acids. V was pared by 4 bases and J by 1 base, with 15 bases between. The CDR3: CASSRTYGESGANVLTF. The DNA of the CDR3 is TGTGCCAGCAGCCGAACATACGGGGAATCTGGGGCCAACGTCCTGACTTTC.

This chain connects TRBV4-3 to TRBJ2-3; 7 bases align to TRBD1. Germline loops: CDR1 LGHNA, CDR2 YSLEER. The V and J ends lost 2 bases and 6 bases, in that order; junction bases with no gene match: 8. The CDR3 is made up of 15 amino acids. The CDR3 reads CASSQQDRSMDTQYF. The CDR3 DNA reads TGCGCCAGCAGCCAACAGGACAGGAGCATGGATACGCAGTATTTT.

For the CDR3, the DNA is TGTGCCAGCAGTAGCCACGGGACAGGGTCTAATGGCTACACCTTC. This sequence encodes CASSSHGTGSNGYTF. V is TRBV6-5 and J is TRBJ1-2; 9 positions match TRBD1. The CDR3 is 15 amino acids. Unmatched junction bases numbered 10, after V lost 5 bases and J lost 6 bases. Germline V gene data show CDR1 as MNHEY and CDR2 as SVGAGI.